This T cell receptor beta chain was profiled in a study of blood T cell repertoires in COVID-19 (dated by TCRdb to 2020 to 2021). Background on the whole study: Samples covering the acute and convalescent phases of COVID-19 were provided by collaborators in the United States, Italy and Spain. A freely available public database, intended as a resource for researchers studying the immune response to SARS-CoV-2, is where the repertoires were released. Where HLA class I and class II types were available, the types were taken from metadata supplied by the sample provider, not from assay-based typing. Samples came from the ongoing ImmuneRACE study (first 160 participants) plus 1,254 subjects from 6 global collaborators. Deeply sampled blood TCRbeta repertoires from subjects exposed to, actively infected with, or recovered from COVID-19 were included in the dataset. The sample metadata nearly always contained a de-identified subject ID, COVID-19 status, age in years and sex. The prospective study material was composed of cDNA or gDNA derived from T cells, B-cell-depleted T cells, or PBMCs. Study-wide conclusions, independent of this receptor: Clinical and demographic metadata were provided uncurated, with the amount varying by source and participant.

The collaborating institutions used their own protocols to collect whole blood in K2EDTA tubes. For TCRbeta analysis, collaborator samples were shipped as frozen whole blood, as isolated PBMCs, or as DNA extracted from either sample type. TCRbeta CDR3 regions were amplified from genomic DNA using the immunoSEQ Assay, a bias-controlled multiplex PCR. In the authors' own workflow: The number of nucleated cells in each sample was estimated by amplification of reference gene primers within the assay. To quantify the absolute abundance of each unique TCRbeta CDR3 rearrangement, sequence reads were collapsed and filtered. For each sample, productive Simpson clonality was calculated by taking the square root of Simpson's diversity index across productive rearrangements. Held by TCRdb, this immuneACCESS table contains in-frame sequences only and omits some clones. Under half of the omission traces to an unresolved V gene where checked; the cause of the rest is unknown. That table gives V, J and clone size, and the DNA gave D and trimming. The sample records 25,000 to 35,000 clones, about 80% of which are singletons. More than 15% of the sample is held by the ten biggest clonotypes.

Trimming accounts for 5 bases at V and 6 bases at J, while the number of junction bases matched to no gene is 5. The CDR1 and CDR2 encoded by the germline V gene are SGHAT and FQNNGV. The CDR3 has 13 amino acids, counting the end cysteine and phenylalanine. Of all the DNA, just the CDR3 is kept, 39 bases in frame from base 1. Remarks on this clone: Its recognized antigen is unknown. Base qualities were left out, and no much larger clone turns up one base away.

This receptor was obtained from an older man with active COVID-19. The sample was peripheral blood. The sequence joins TRBV11-2 to TRBJ2-7; TRBD1 aligns with 9 central bases. The DNA sequence is TGTGCCAGCAGCCGGGGACAGGGAGGCGAGCAGTACTTC. This translates into CASSRGQGGEQYF.